The rows below give T cell receptor beta chains drawn from one sample of a study of T cell repertoires in ileal Crohn's disease. Some clones are missing from TCRdb's copy, which holds only in-frame ones; the method was immunoSEQ multiplex PCR. The data show approximately 9,600 clones, 76% seen once. The specimen was ileal tissue. Receptors were obtained from an adult with Crohn's disease. The CDR3 runs from the conserved cysteine through the conserved F or W. The D gene is left open where the match is weak. Part of the rows lack a size; the others show once, few, many or a class for expanded clones.

length,V,J,D,size,CDR3,DNA
14,TRBV6-1,TRBJ1-5,NA,NA,CASSIVGANQPQHF,TGTGCCAGCAGCATTGTTGGGGCCAATCAGCCCCAGCATTTT
17,TRBV9,TRBJ2-7,TRBD1,NA,CASSATWGTASSYEQYF,TGTGCCAGCAGCGCAACGTGGGGGACAGCGAGCTCCTACGAGCAGTACTTC
12,TRBV7-7,TRBJ2-2,NA,once,CASSPLTGELFF,TGTGCTAGCAGCCCACTAACCGGGGAGCTGTTTTTT
16,TRBV2,TRBJ1-5,NA,NA,CASSPQGGRSNQPQHF,TGTGCCAGCAGTCCCCAGGGAGGGCGTAGCAATCAGCCCCAGCATTTT
16,TRBV5-6,TRBJ1-2,NA,large,CASSLGTARANYGYTF,TGTGCCAGCAGCTTGGGGACAGCCCGGGCTAACTATGGCTACACCTTC
15,TRBV4-1,TRBJ2-7,NA,once,CASSQGSTRYYEQYF,TGCGCCAGCAGCCAAGGGTCTACTAGATACTACGAGCAGTACTTC
15,TRBV19,TRBJ2-7,TRBD1,NA,CASSIDAGGSYEQYF,TGTGCCAGTAGTATAGATGCAGGGGGAAGCTACGAGCAGTACTTC
13,TRBV9,TRBJ2-2,NA,NA,CASSGLNTGELFF,TGTGCCAGCAGCGGTCTAAACACCGGGGAGCTGTTTTTT
22,TRBV9,TRBJ2-1,NA,NA,CASSVRWGYSGIYGWGYNEQFF,TGTGCCAGCAGCGTCAGGTGGGGTTACAGCGGAATATACGGTTGGGGATACAATGAGCAGTTCTTC
13,TRBV21-1,TRBJ2-5,NA,NA,CASSSFSGETQYF,TGTGCCAGCAGCTCGTTCTCCGGGGAGACCCAGTACTTC
15,TRBV11-2,TRBJ1-6,TRBD1,NA,CASSSRQGSNSPLHF,TGTGCCAGCAGCTCCCGACAGGGCAGTAATTCACCCCTCCACTTT
15,TRBV7-9,TRBJ2-5,NA,few,CASSLSGLGQETQYF,TGTGCCAGCAGCCTCAGCGGGCTGGGGCAAGAGACCCAGTACTTC
14,TRBV5-4,TRBJ2-7,TRBD1,NA,CASSPRTGDGEQYF,TGTGCCAGCAGCCCCCGGACAGGGGACGGCGAGCAGTACTTC
18,TRBV4-1,TRBJ2-1,NA,NA,CASSQPRGGGSSYNEQFF,TGCGCCAGCAGCCAACCTAGGGGAGGGGGAAGCTCCTACAATGAGCAGTTCTTC
17,TRBV5-6,TRBJ2-7,TRBD2,NA,CASSDGRILAGVNEQYF,TGTGCCAGCAGCGATGGCCGGATACTAGCGGGGGTAAACGAGCAGTACTTC
12,TRBV30,TRBJ2-7,NA,once,CACIAPAGEQYF,TGTGCCTGTATAGCGCCCGCCGGGGAGCAGTACTTC
16,TRBV10-3,TRBJ2-3,NA,NA,CAISSGVVAGTDTQYF,TGTGCCATCAGTAGTGGGGTTGTAGCGGGCACAGATACGCAGTATTTT
12,TRBV28,TRBJ1-2,TRBD1,once,CASRQGARGYTF,TGTGCCAGCAGACAGGGGGCGCGTGGCTACACCTTC
15,TRBV5-1,TRBJ2-5,TRBD1,NA,CASSATGWAQETQYF,TGCGCCAGCAGCGCGACAGGGTGGGCACAAGAGACCCAGTACTTC
14,TRBV6-1,TRBJ1-6,NA,NA,CASKTAWGDSPLHF,TGTGCCAGCAAAACTGCCTGGGGGGATTCACCCCTCCACTTT
13,TRBV29-1,TRBJ1-1,TRBD1,NA,CSKTQGGATEAFF,TGCAGCAAGACTCAGGGGGGAGCCACTGAAGCTTTCTTT
14,TRBV28,TRBJ2-3,TRBD1,NA,CASSHRDRADTQYF,TGTGCCAGCAGCCACCGGGACAGGGCAGATACGCAGTATTTT